This entry lists 20 T cell receptor beta chains sequenced from one sample in a study of blood T cells in healthy people across ages. Through a sample-barcoded 5' primer and a J-beta primer mix, a second PCR was run for roughly 6 to 11 cycles. TCRdb reprocessed the 5' RACE reads with MiXCR, giving one entry per CDR3 protein. The data contain 800,000 or so distinct CDR3 sequences, 35% to 50% of them singletons. The sequencing sample was made of blood. Receptor source: a man older than 75 in good health.

V and J are TRBV4-1 and TRBJ2-5; D remains ambiguous. V was pared by 3 bases and J by 1 base, with 9 bases between. This CDR3 has 14 residues. CDR1 and CDR2 from the germline V gene are MGHRA and YSYEKL. CDR3 sequence: CASSHLFAQETQYF. Here the CDR3 DNA reads TGCGCCAGCAGCCACCTATTCGCCCAAGAGACCCAGTACTTC.

CDR3 sequence: CASSIQDRIEAFF. The DNA of the CDR3 is TGTGCCAGCAGTATACAGGACAGAATTGAAGCTTTCTTT. The chain links TRBV28 to TRBJ1-1; tentatively, D is TRBD1 (6 bases). The CDR3 sequence is 13 residues long. Germline V gene data show CDR1 as MDHEN and CDR2 as SYDVKM. Deletions cut 5 bases from V and 7 bases from J, with 14 bases between.

This sequence joins TRBV28 and TRBJ2-3; perhaps TRBD1 as D (6 bases). Trimming took 4 bases from V and 2 from J, leaving 16 bases between them. This CDR3 is 16 amino acids long. Germline CDR1 reads MDHEN; CDR2 reads SYDVKM. The CDR3 loop reads CASSSTGPLDTDTQYF. The CDR3 DNA sequence: TGTGCCAGCAGTTCAACAGGGCCTTTGGACACAGATACGCAGTATTTT. Full variable domain (rest looked up from reference TRBV28 and TRBJ2-3): DVKVTQSSRYLVKRTGEKVFLECVQDMDHENMFWYRQDPGLGLRLIYFSYDVKMKEKGDIPEGYSVSREKKERFSLILESASTNQTSMYLCASSSTGPLDTDTQYFGPGTRLTVL.

The rearrangement uses TRBV28 and TRBJ2-1; D may be TRBD1 or TRBD2 (6 bases each). Germline V gene data show CDR1 as MDHEN and CDR2 as SYDVKM. The ends were cut back, 1 base at V and 4 bases at J, with 11 bases in the middle. This CDR3 has 15 residues. In DNA, the CDR3 is TGTGCCAGCAGTTTATCCCAGGGGAGGTACAATGAGCAGTTCTTC. Translating gives CASSLSQGRYNEQFF.

This clonotype was detected many times. A much larger clone differs from this one at a single base, so this may be a read error. The V gene is TRBV10-3, the J gene TRBJ2-5; 8 nucleotides agree with TRBD2. Germline CDR1 ENHRY, CDR2 SYGVKD. Trimming removed 2 bases from V and 11 bases from J; junction bases left unmatched: 22. This CDR3 spans 18 amino acids. CDR3 sequence: CAISEAPPGTSGYNEQYF. The CDR3 DNA follows: TGTGCCATCAGTGAGGCGCCCCCGGGAACTAGCGGTTACAATGAGCAGTACTTC.

This clonotype was observed a few times. The chain joins TRBV7-2 to TRBJ2-1; 14 positions match TRBD2. Germline CDR1 is SGHTA and CDR2 is FQGNSA. Germline trimming cut 7 bases from V and 7 bases from J; bases unmatched to any gene: 6. The CDR3 extends over 15 amino acids. As DNA, the CDR3 is TGTGCCAGCACCAAGACTAGCGGGAGGGCAAATGAGCAGTTCTTC. Translating gives CASTKTSGRANEQFF.

This clonotype was observed a few times. The rearrangement links TRBV20-1 to TRBJ2-5; D is uncertain. The V gene's germline CDR1 is DFQATT and CDR2 SNEGSKA (reference sequence). The CDR3 totals 14 residues. Deletions cut 3 bases from V and 1 base from J, with 12 bases between. The CDR3 nucleotides are TGCAGTGCTAGGGCCCAGGCCCCCCAAGAGACCCAGTACTTC. This translates into CSARAQAPQETQYF.

This clonotype came up a few times. The chain carries TRBV11-2 and TRBJ1-5; 7 bases align to TRBD1. The J segment lost 0 bases and the V segment lost 5 bases, leaving 4 bases of the junction unmatched. Germline V CDR1 and CDR2: SGHAT, FQNNGV. CDR3 length: 15 amino acids. In DNA, the CDR3 is TGTGCCAGCAGCGCTGGGACAGCTAGCAATCAGCCCCAGCATTTT. It codes for CASSAGTASNQPQHF.

In its sample, this clonotype was seen a few times. The chain is built from TRBV7-9 and TRBJ2-5; the D gene could be TRBD1 or TRBD2 (6 bases each). V was pared by 5 bases and J by 3 bases, with 19 bases between. This CDR3 spans 16 amino acids. Per germline, CDR1 SEHNR and CDR2 FQNEAQ (reference sequence). The CDR3 spells CASSIGTRGVEETQYF. CDR3 nucleotides: TGTGCCAGCAGCATTGGGACAAGGGGGGTGGAAGAGACCCAGTACTTC.

This clonotype was seen a few times. The chain employs TRBV6-5 and TRBJ2-1, with TRBD2 identical over 14 bases. Germline V gene sequence: CDR1 MNHEY, CDR2 SVGAGI. The CDR3 has 18 residues. Trimming at V came to 2 bases and at J to 0 bases, leaving 3 bases not matched to a gene. CDR3 sequence (DNA): TGTGCCAGCAGTTACACGGGACTAGCGGGAGCCTCCTACAATGAGCAGTTCTTC. It specifies CASSYTGLAGASYNEQFF.

The V call is TRBV4-3, the J call TRBJ2-5, with TRBD2 identical over 13 bases. V was clipped by 0 bases and J by 5 bases; unmatched bases: 6. Germline CDR1 reads LGHNA; CDR2 reads YSLEER. CDR3 length equals 17 residues. The chain's CDR3 is CASSQDGGTSGAETQYF. The CDR3 coding sequence is TGCGCCAGCAGCCAAGATGGAGGGACTAGCGGGGCGGAGACCCAGTACTTC.

This clonotype was detected many times. CDR3 DNA sequence: TGCAGCGTTGAAACAGGGGGCGCGAGCGGGCTCGAGTACTTC. Translation gives CSVETGGASGLEYF. The chain employs TRBV29-1 and TRBJ2-7; 9 bases map to TRBD1. Germline V gene data show CDR1 as SQVTM and CDR2 as ANQGSEA. CDR3 length equals 14 residues. The junction had 13 bases not matched to a gene; V was cut back by 2 bases and J by 11 bases.

V and J are TRBV4-2 and TRBJ2-6; D is perhaps TRBD2 (5 bases). V shed 4 bases and J shed 0 bases, with 7 bases lying between them. Germline lookup yields CDR1 LGHNA and CDR2 YNFKEQ. This CDR3 region has 15 residues. CDR3 amino acids: CASSPAGSGANVLTF. CDR3 DNA: TGTGCCAGCAGCCCTGCGGGCTCTGGGGCCAACGTCCTGACTTTC.

This rearrangement joins TRBV4-1 to TRBJ2-1, with D unclear. The CDR3 totals 18 residues. Between the trimmed V and J ends, which lost 0 bases and 4 bases, there was a span of 19 bases. Per germline, CDR1 MGHRA and CDR2 YSYEKL. The CDR3 is CASSQERPRTAIYNEQFF. The CDR3 nucleotides read TGCGCCAGCAGCCAAGAGCGGCCCCGAACAGCGATATACAATGAGCAGTTCTTC.

This clonotype has just a few counts. The V call is TRBV28, the J call TRBJ2-3; possibly TRBD1 for D (6 bases). The CDR3 covers 15 residues. V gave up 11 bases and J gave up 2 bases, with 20 bases separating them. CDR1 and CDR2 (germline): MDHEN, SYDVKM. CDR3 DNA: TGTGCCTCATTATCTCCCGGGACACACACAGATACGCAGTATTTT. Residues: CASLSPGTHTDTQYF.

This chain links TRBV28 with TRBJ2-2; 9 nucleotides agree with TRBD1. There are 15 residues in the CDR3. Germline V gives CDR1 MDHEN, CDR2 SYDVKM. Germline trimming cut 8 bases from V and 2 bases from J; bases unmatched to any gene: 6. The CDR3 sequence: CASFTGGENTGELFF. DNA for the CDR3: TGTGCCAGCTTCACAGGGGGCGAAAACACCGGGGAGCTGTTTTTT.

This clonotype has just a few counts. The rearrangement joins TRBV12-3 or TRBV12-4 to TRBJ2-5; 12 bases align to TRBD2. The CDR3 consists of 17 residues. V was pared by 6 bases and J by 5 bases, with 13 bases of the junction left unmatched. CDR3 loop: CASSPGLAGTQEETQYF. DNA of the CDR3: TGTGCCAGCAGCCCTGGACTAGCGGGAACACAAGAGGAGACCCAGTACTTC.

This rearrangement joins TRBV29-1 to TRBJ2-7, with 10 bases identical to TRBD2. The J segment lost 2 bases and the V segment lost 4 bases, leaving 5 bases of the junction unmatched. The germline V gene encodes CDR1 SQVTM and CDR2 ANQGSEA. The CDR3 runs 14 residues. The DNA for the CDR3 is TGCAGCGTTGTGAGTCTAGCGGGGGCCTACGAGCAGTACTTC. This codes for CSVVSLAGAYEQYF.

The rearrangement joins TRBV10-3 to TRBJ2-7; D possibly matches TRBD1 or TRBD2 (6 bases each). Germline loops: CDR1 ENHRY, CDR2 SYGVKD. The length of the CDR3 is 13 residues. Trimming cost V 7 bases and J 6 bases, with 16 bases left between them. In DNA form, the CDR3 reads TGTGCCATCACCCGAGGTGGAGGGGGCGAGCAGTACTTC. Residues: CAITRGGGGEQYF.

About this clonotype: One end of the junction varies from germline; a read error may be responsible. The chain recombines TRBV7-2 with TRBJ1-2; 7 nucleotides line up with TRBD1. This CDR3 region has 15 residues. Germline-derived CDR1 and CDR2 are SGHTA and FQGNSA. The CDR3, as DNA: TGTGCCAGCAGTTTAGCGACACAGGGGCGAGATGGCTACACCTTC. Its protein product is CASSLATQGRDGYTF.